This is a list of T cell receptor beta chains from one sample in a study of blood T cell repertoires in COVID-19. Clones were read by immunoSEQ multiplex PCR, and TCRdb kept only the in-frame ones, dropping some. The sample consists of 200,000 to 250,000 clones, just under 85% of them appearing once. The material sequenced was PBMCs or T cells enriched from blood (not recorded which). The receptors were gathered from a woman between 35 and 50 years old with acute COVID-19. Each CDR3 is given without its conserved first and last residue. Each record gives: J gene, V gene, CDR3 protein.

TRBJ1-2,TRBV27,ASSRGTRGYGYT
TRBJ2-5,TRBV7-7,ASSLDLLAGGNQETQY
TRBJ2-1,TRBV3-1/TRBV3-2,ASKPGQGFYNEQF
TRBJ1-1,TRBV6-5,ASSYTGAAREAF
TRBJ1-4,TRBV19,ASRTALNEKLF
TRBJ2-7,TRBV4-1,ASSQGGQYEQY
TRBJ2-2,TRBV30,AWSVFYQGTGELF
TRBJ2-1,TRBV28,ASSPIFYNEQF
TRBJ2-7,TRBV9,ASSVETSGVYEQY
TRBJ2-1,TRBV7-3,ASSLREYNEQF
TRBJ2-1,TRBV30,ALDRGYNEQF
TRBJ1-3,TRBV30,AWSDGVSGNTIY
TRBJ1-1,TRBV28,ASSLQKTF
TRBJ2-7,TRBV9,ASSEGQGGYEQY
TRBJ2-7,TRBV14,ASSQDQGATAEQY
TRBJ1-1,TRBV3-1/TRBV3-2,ASSQTDLNTEAF
TRBJ2-1,TRBV24-1,ATSGGDSLSSYNEQF
TRBJ2-7,TRBV10-3,AISSGLAGEGPTYEQY
TRBJ2-1,TRBV3-1/TRBV3-2,ASSQVGGRAHNEQF
TRBJ1-1,TRBV5-6,ASSWRQANTEAF
TRBJ1-5,TRBV14,ASSQDFVMDSGVQPQH
TRBJ1-1,TRBV7-8,ASSLGPVNTEAF
TRBJ2-3,TRBV7-9,AGGGAGSTDTQY
TRBJ1-1,TRBV7-9,ASSPFNTEAF
TRBJ2-5,TRBV15,ATSRPSEGFGETQY
TRBJ1-4,TRBV3-1/TRBV3-2,ASRARSSGEKLF
TRBJ2-2,TRBV11-3,ASTLGDTGELF
TRBJ2-3,TRBV4-1,ASSQASSTDTQY
TRBJ2-5,TRBV3-1/TRBV3-2,ASSQDVLAEQETQY
TRBJ2-4,TRBV3-1/TRBV3-2,ASSLQGGLENIQY
TRBJ2-1,TRBV7-8,ASSLIGLAGGRSYNGQF
TRBJ2-1,TRBV6-5,ATLTGGGAPDEQF
TRBJ1-6,TRBV9,ASSVRQFDSPLH
TRBJ1-2,TRBV4-2,ASSQRDRGDYGYT
TRBJ1-4,TRBV19,ASSARRGLNEKLF
TRBJ2-7,TRBV5-6,ASSAGAYEQY
TRBJ2-2,TRBV7-2,ASSSTGINTGELF
TRBJ2-6,TRBV10-1,ASSAGASGANVLT
TRBJ2-2,TRBV30,AQTGAYTGELF
TRBJ1-2,TRBV30,AWSGPIGGSYGYT
TRBJ2-1,TRBV7-3,ASGTLGHEQF
TRBJ2-7,TRBV7-2,ASSLRGGRANYEQY
TRBJ2-1,TRBV19,ASSIDSNSYNEQF
TRBJ1-4,TRBV2,ASTQGGEKLF
TRBJ1-1,TRBV28,ASLYQAGGEKAF
TRBJ1-2,TRBV20-1,SASDTPVQDT
TRBJ2-1,TRBV6-4,ASSESSGSGNEQF
TRBJ1-3,TRBV7-9,ASSYTGDTIY
TRBJ2-1,TRBV4-3,ASSQDPPRTSGYYNEQF
TRBJ1-6,TRBV14,ASSQRVRDSLNSPLH